This T cell receptor beta chain was profiled in a study of T cells in Graves' hyperthyroidism and ophthalmopathy. Amplification yielded TCR beta CDR3 regions, with RNA transcripts as the source. HTBI primers drove first-round RT-PCR of the TCR CDR3. TCRdb reprocessed the multiplex PCR reads with MiXCR, giving one entry per CDR3 protein. The sample lists 500,000 to 650,000 distinct CDR3 sequences; 46% were seen once. Researchers barred patients who had uncontrolled infection, other autoimmune disease, pregnancy or lactation. On this clonotype itself: What it recognizes is unknown.

V was shortened by 5 bases and J by 0 bases, with 13 bases between the two germline ends. CDR3 length equals 15 residues. CDR1 is SGHVS, CDR2 FNYEAQ, per germline. Findings and caveats of the study: Most thyroid clonotypes with frequency above 0.001 were detected in blood.

The clonotype originates from an adult woman with Graves' disease, either hyperthyroidism or ophthalmopathy (not recorded which). Sequenced input: peripheral blood or thyroid tissue (not recorded which). The V call is TRBV7-6, the J call TRBJ2-5; D call uncertain. In DNA, the CDR3 is TGTGCCAGCAGCCCTTTGTCAGCTAACCAAGAGACCCAGTACTTC. As protein: CASSPLSANQETQYF.